These 26 T cell receptor beta chains came from one sample sequenced in a study of radiotherapy plus CTLA-4 blockade in lung cancer. Only in-frame clones appear in the TCRdb table, and some are missing; sequencing was by immunoSEQ multiplex PCR. Of fewer than 55,000 clones in the sample, approximately 80% were seen once. The sequences come from peripheral blood, collected from a patient treated with radiotherapy plus ipilimumab. Every receptor here comes from a human donor with non-small cell lung cancer whose response to radiotherapy plus ipilimumab could not be evaluated.

J is TRBJ1-5 and V is TRBV4-2; 7 bases map to TRBD1. V trimming: 4 bases; J trimming: 9 bases; junction bases outside the gene matches: 12. The CDR3 consists of 15 residues. Germline CDR1 and CDR2: LGHNA and YNFKEQ. The CDR3 nucleotides read TGTGCCAGCAGCCGGGGACAGAGCTCGCAATGGCCCCAGCATTTT. Encoded protein: CASSRGQSSQWPQHF.

The chain's CDR3 is CASSLDPGGSTDTQYF. In DNA form, the CDR3 reads TGCGCCAGCAGCCTTGACCCCGGGGGAAGCACAGATACGCAGTATTTT. This chain joins TRBV5-1 and TRBJ2-3; the D gene is possibly TRBD2 (6 bases). In germline, CDR1 is SGHRS, CDR2 YFSETQ. Trimming left V 4 bases short and J 0 bases short, with 15 bases between. The CDR3 runs to 16 residues.

J is TRBJ2-7 and V is TRBV7-2; D is unresolved. The CDR3 sequence is 14 residues long. CDR1 is SGHTA and CDR2 is FQGNSA in the germline V gene. Trimming stripped 5 bases from V and 2 bases from J, with 13 bases between. In DNA form, the CDR3 reads TGTGCCAGCAGCCGTACAGCCGGCCCCTACGAGCAGTACTTC. Encoded protein: CASSRTAGPYEQYF.

The V gene is TRBV29-1, the J gene TRBJ2-7, with TRBD1 as a possible D gene (6 bases). V gave up 7 bases and J gave up 6 bases, with 16 bases separating them. The CDR3 totals 12 residues. CDR1 and CDR2 (germline): SQVTM, ANQGSEA. The CDR3 DNA is TGCAGCGCTGGACAGTTTGTCTCCGAGCAGTACTTC. It yields the protein CSAGQFVSEQYF.

This clone was seen only a few times. The V and J genes are TRBV9 and TRBJ1-3; 7 bases fit TRBD1. The V segment lost 2 bases and the J segment 2 bases; nucleotides outside the gene matches: 7. Germline lookup yields CDR1 SGDLS and CDR2 YYNGEE. The CDR3 runs to 16 residues. The CDR3 protein is CASSVAGTATGNTIYF. The DNA of the CDR3 is TGTGCCAGCAGCGTTGCCGGGACAGCAACTGGAAACACCATATATTTT.

The chain recombines TRBV2 with TRBJ1-1, with D perhaps matching TRBD1 (5 bases). V was pared by 4 bases and J by 1 base, with 7 bases between. Germline V CDR1 and CDR2: SNHLY, FYNNEI. The CDR3 totals 13 residues. The DNA of the CDR3 is TGTGCCAGCAGTGTCCAGGGGAACACTGAAGCTTTCTTT. Translation gives CASSVQGNTEAFF.

This rearrangement joins TRBV25-1 to TRBJ2-1; 9 bases agree with TRBD2. CDR1 is MGHDK and CDR2 is SYGVNS in the germline V gene. The V gene end was trimmed by 1 base and the J gene end by 10 bases; junction bases not matched to a gene: 8. The CDR3 contains 15 residues. In DNA form, the CDR3 reads TGTGCCAGCAGTGAATCGAGGCGGGGGGGGCAAGAGCAGTTCTTC. Amino acids: CASSESRRGGQEQFF. The entire variable domain, with the rest obtained from reference TRBV25-1 and TRBJ2-1, is as follows: EADIYQTPRYLVIGTGKKITLECSQTMGHDKMYWYQQDPGMELHLIHYSYGVNSTEKGDLSSESTVSRIRTEHFPLTLESARPSHTSQYLCASSESRRGGQEQFFGPGTRLTVL.

The V call is TRBV4-1, the J call TRBJ2-7; maybe TRBD2 (5 bases). Germline loops: CDR1 MGHRA, CDR2 YSYEKL. The CDR3 spans 14 residues. Trimming stripped 1 base from V and 7 bases from J, with 14 bases between. The CDR3 DNA reads as TGCGCCAGCAGCCAAGTTTTCACCCCGGGAGAGCAGTACTTC. Translation gives CASSQVFTPGEQYF.

The chain recombines TRBV7-8 with TRBJ1-1, with TRBD1 identical over 8 bases. Trimming took 6 bases from V and 1 from J; bases not matched to a gene: 10. CDR1 and CDR2 (germline): SGHVS, FQNEAQ. CDR3 length equals 16 residues. CDR3 coding DNA: TGTGCCAGCAGGACTGGGACAGGCGGGGGGAACACTGAAGCTTTCTTT. It codes for CASRTGTGGGNTEAFF.

A remark on this clone: A read error may account for a junction end that differs from germline. This chain uses TRBV6-1 with TRBJ2-1; 15 bases are shared with TRBD2. There are 16 residues in the CDR3. Germline values: CDR1 MNHNS, CDR2 SASEGT. The CDR3 DNA sequence: TGTGCCAGCAGGGAAGGACTAGCGGGGGGGAAGGGTGAGCAGTTCTTC. It is translated as CASREGLAGGKGEQFF.

The CDR3 loop is CASSYSGSPYNEQFF. Written as DNA, the CDR3 is TGCGCCAGCAGCTACAGCGGGAGTCCGTACAATGAGCAGTTCTTC. The rearrangement uses TRBV4-1 and TRBJ2-1; 8 bases agree with TRBD2. There are 15 residues in the CDR3. J gave up 4 bases and V 5 bases, and 7 bases lay outside the gene matches. The V gene's germline CDR1 is MGHRA and CDR2 YSYEKL.

This chain links TRBV7-6 with TRBJ1-2, with 9 bases that match TRBD1. CDR1 is SGHVS and CDR2 is FNYEAQ in the germline V gene. With 5 bases clipped from V and 4 bases from J, the junction kept 5 bases outside the gene matches. The length of the CDR3 is 14 residues. The CDR3 region is CASSLQGASYGYTF. The CDR3 DNA is TGTGCCAGCAGCCTACAGGGGGCTAGCTATGGCTACACCTTC.

The genes are TRBV28 and TRBJ1-2; no reliable D call. V shed 4 bases and J shed 6 bases, with 6 bases lying between them. The germline V gene encodes CDR1 MDHEN and CDR2 SYDVKM. The CDR3 spans 11 residues. DNA of the CDR3: TGTGCCAGCAGTTGGAGAGATGGCTACACCTTC. This sequence encodes CASSWRDGYTF.

The chain joins TRBV7-8 to TRBJ2-2, with D perhaps matching TRBD2 (6 bases). Deletions cut 5 bases from V and 6 bases from J, with 13 bases between. This CDR3 comprises 14 residues. Germline CDR1 and CDR2: SGHVS and FQNEAQ. The CDR3 is CASSTNRLAGELFF. The CDR3 region has the DNA TGTGCCAGCAGCACCAACCGACTAGCCGGGGAGCTGTTTTTT.

This chain connects TRBV2 to TRBJ2-7, with 11 bases fitting TRBD2. This CDR3 region has 16 residues. Germline V gene data show CDR1 as SNHLY and CDR2 as FYNNEI. J was trimmed by 3 bases and V by 6 bases; bases with no gene match: 10. The CDR3 region has the DNA TGTGCCAGCAGCCCCCCCGGGACTAGCGGACTCTACGAGCAGTACTTC. As protein: CASSPPGTSGLYEQYF.

The chain has TRBV19 and TRBJ2-1; 8 nucleotides line up with TRBD2. V was pared by 6 bases and J by 0 bases, with 10 bases of the junction left unmatched. The CDR3 length is 17 residues. From germline, CDR1 is LNHDA and CDR2 SQIVND (reference sequence). The CDR3 bases are TGTGCCAGTAGGCAAAAAACTAGCGGTAGCTCCTACAATGAGCAGTTCTTC. Its protein is CASRQKTSGSSYNEQFF.

The chain joins TRBV28 to TRBJ2-7, with 10 bases that match TRBD1. The germline gives CDR1 MDHEN, CDR2 SYDVKM. Germline trimming cut 2 bases from V and 9 bases from J; bases unmatched to any gene: 4. The CDR3 length is 13 residues. CDR3 sequence reads: CASSLDRGLRQYF. DNA of the CDR3: TGTGCCAGCAGTTTAGACAGGGGGCTACGGCAGTACTTC.

This clone was detected a few times. One end of the junction does not line up with germline, which may come from a read error. The chain couples TRBV7-9 to TRBJ2-5; 10 nucleotides agree with TRBD1. Germline CDR1 reads SEHNR; CDR2 reads FQNEAQ (reference sequence). The CDR3 length is 15 residues. The CDR3 loop reads CASSTGTGEPRLSDF. The CDR3 DNA is TGTGCCAGCAGCACCGGGACAGGGGAGCCCCGGCTAAGCGACTTC.

V is TRBV7-2 and J is TRBJ2-5; D call uncertain. This CDR3 is 12 amino acids long. Germline assignment: CDR1 SGHTA and CDR2 FQGNSA. Trimming took off 5 bases at V and 5 bases at J, with 9 bases between the two ends. As DNA, the CDR3 is TGTGCCAGCAGCCGTCTTGGCGAGACCCAGTACTTC. Protein product: CASSRLGETQYF.

The chain has TRBV6-6 and TRBJ1-3; D may be TRBD1 (5 bases). The CDR3 is made up of 15 amino acids. Germline V gene sequence: CDR1 MNHNY, CDR2 SVGAGI (reference sequence). The ends were cut back, 2 bases at V and 0 bases at J, with 8 bases in the middle. As DNA, the CDR3 is TGTGCCAGCAGTTACGGGGCCTACTCTGGAAACACCATATATTTT. Its protein product is CASSYGAYSGNTIYF.

This sequence joins TRBV7-9 and TRBJ2-5, with a possible D match to TRBD2 (6 bases). Trimming left V 3 bases short and J 4 bases short, with 15 bases between. Germline assignment: CDR1 SEHNR and CDR2 FQNEAQ (reference sequence). This CDR3 has 15 residues. Written as DNA, the CDR3 is TGTGCCAGCAGCTTGCCCGGAGGGGCCTCAGAGACCCAGTACTTC. Translation: CASSLPGGASETQYF. The whole variable domain, remainder taken from reference TRBV7-9 and TRBJ2-5, is DTGVSQNPRHKITKRGQNVTFRCDPISEHNRLYWYRQTLGQGPEFLTYFQNEAQLEKSRLLSDRFSAERPKGSFSTLEIQRTEQGDSAMYLCASSLPGGASETQYFGPGTRLLVL.

This clone has just a few counts. J is TRBJ1-5 and V is TRBV6-5; weak D call: TRBD1 (6 bases). The length of the CDR3 is 14 residues. Germline CDR1 and CDR2: MNHEY and SVGAGI. Between the trimmed V and J ends, which lost 5 bases and 1 base, there was a span of 9 bases. The CDR3 sequence: CASSDRLSNQPQHF. The CDR3 DNA sequence: TGTGCCAGCAGTGACAGGCTAAGCAATCAGCCCCAGCATTTT.

The V call is TRBV19, the J call TRBJ2-7, with 11 nucleotides matching TRBD2. V was pared by 4 bases and J by 2 bases, with 4 bases of the junction left unmatched. Germline CDR1 and CDR2: LNHDA and SQIVND (reference sequence). This CDR3 contains 15 residues. The CDR3 sequence is CASSTLAGVTYEQYF. The DNA for the CDR3 is TGTGCCAGTAGTACACTAGCGGGAGTGACCTACGAGCAGTACTTC.

The chain uses TRBV4-1 and TRBJ1-4, with 8 bases aligning to TRBD1. Unmatched junction bases numbered 10, after V lost 5 bases and J lost 5 bases. This CDR3 spans 16 amino acids. Germline lookup yields CDR1 MGHRA and CDR2 YSYEKL. CDR3 in DNA: TGCGCCAGCAGCGCCCCGGGCCGGGACAGGAATGAAAAACTGTTTTTT. The encoded protein is CASSAPGRDRNEKLFF.

The chain combines TRBV7-2 with TRBJ2-3; 9 nucleotides align to TRBD1. This CDR3 is 14 amino acids long. The V segment lost 5 bases and the J segment 4 bases; nucleotides outside the gene matches: 4. Germline assignment: CDR1 SGHTA and CDR2 FQGNSA. CDR3 coding DNA: TGTGCCAGCAGCCAGGACAGGGGCCCAGATACGCAGTATTTT. Amino acids: CASSQDRGPDTQYF.

The chain couples TRBV6-5 to TRBJ1-4; a possible D gene is TRBD1 (5 bases). CDR3 length equals 16 residues. Germline lookup yields CDR1 MNHEY and CDR2 SVGAGI. V was pared by 0 bases and J by 3 bases, with 11 bases between. The CDR3 nucleotides read TGTGCCAGCAGTTACTCGGGATACAGGTCTAATGAAAAACTGTTTTTT. Translating it yields CASSYSGYRSNEKLFF.